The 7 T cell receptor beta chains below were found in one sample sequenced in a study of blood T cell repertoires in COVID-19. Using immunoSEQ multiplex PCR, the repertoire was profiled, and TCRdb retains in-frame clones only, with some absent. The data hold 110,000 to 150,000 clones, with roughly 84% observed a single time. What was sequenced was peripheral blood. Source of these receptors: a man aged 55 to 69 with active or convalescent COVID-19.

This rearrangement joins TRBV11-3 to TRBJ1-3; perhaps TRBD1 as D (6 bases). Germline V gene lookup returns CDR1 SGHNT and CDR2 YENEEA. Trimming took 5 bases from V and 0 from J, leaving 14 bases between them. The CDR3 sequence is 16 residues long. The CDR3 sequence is CASSMTGPLSGNTIYF. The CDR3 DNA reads TGTGCCAGCAGCATGACAGGACCCCTCTCTGGAAACACCATATATTTT.

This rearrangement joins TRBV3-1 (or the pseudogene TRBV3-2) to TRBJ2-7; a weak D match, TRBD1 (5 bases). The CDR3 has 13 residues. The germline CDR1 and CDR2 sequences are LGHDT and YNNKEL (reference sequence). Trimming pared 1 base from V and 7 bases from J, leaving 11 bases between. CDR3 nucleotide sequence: TGTGCCAGCAGCCAAGGGACAAGAGGAGAGCAGTACGTC. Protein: CASSQGTRGEQYV.

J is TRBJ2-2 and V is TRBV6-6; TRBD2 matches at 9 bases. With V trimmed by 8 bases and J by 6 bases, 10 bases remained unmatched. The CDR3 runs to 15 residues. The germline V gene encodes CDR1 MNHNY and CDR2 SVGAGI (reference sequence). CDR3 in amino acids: CASSRQTSGAGELFF. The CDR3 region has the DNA TGTGCCAGCTCACGGCAGACTAGCGGCGCCGGGGAGCTGTTTTTT.

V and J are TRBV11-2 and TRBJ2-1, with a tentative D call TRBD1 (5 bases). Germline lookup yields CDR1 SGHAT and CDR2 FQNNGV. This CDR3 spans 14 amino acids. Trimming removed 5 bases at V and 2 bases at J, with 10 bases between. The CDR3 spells CASSELDTYNEQFF. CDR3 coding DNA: TGTGCCAGCAGCGAACTGGACACCTACAATGAGCAGTTCTTC.

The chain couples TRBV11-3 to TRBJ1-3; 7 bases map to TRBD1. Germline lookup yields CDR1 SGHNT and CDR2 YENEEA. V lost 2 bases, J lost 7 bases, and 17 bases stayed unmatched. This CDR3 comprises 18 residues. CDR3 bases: TGTGCCAGCAGCTTACGAGCGAAGGACAGGCTCGTTCGGAACACCATATATTTT. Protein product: CASSLRAKDRLVRNTIYF. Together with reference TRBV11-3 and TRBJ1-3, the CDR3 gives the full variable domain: EAGVVQSPRYKIIEKKQPVAFWCNPISGHNTLYWYLQNLGQGPELLIRYENEEAVDDSQLPKDRFSAERLKGVDSTLKIQPAELGDSAVYLCASSLRAKDRLVRNTIYFGEGSWLTVV.

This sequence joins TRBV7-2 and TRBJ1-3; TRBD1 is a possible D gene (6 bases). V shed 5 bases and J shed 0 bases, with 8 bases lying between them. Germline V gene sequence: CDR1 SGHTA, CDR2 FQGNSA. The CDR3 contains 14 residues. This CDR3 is CASSPGASGNTIYF. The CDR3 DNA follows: TGTGCCAGCAGCCCAGGGGCCTCTGGAAACACCATATATTTT.

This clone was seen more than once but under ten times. This chain's CDR3 is CASSLSGQSSGNTIYF. The CDR3 DNA follows: TGTGCCAGCAGTCTATCGGGACAGAGCTCTGGAAACACCATATATTTT. The V and J genes are TRBV25-1 and TRBJ1-3; 7 nucleotides line up with TRBD1. CDR1 and CDR2 from the germline V gene are MGHDK and SYGVNS. The length of the CDR3 is 16 residues. V was clipped by 5 bases and J by 0 bases; unmatched bases: 7.